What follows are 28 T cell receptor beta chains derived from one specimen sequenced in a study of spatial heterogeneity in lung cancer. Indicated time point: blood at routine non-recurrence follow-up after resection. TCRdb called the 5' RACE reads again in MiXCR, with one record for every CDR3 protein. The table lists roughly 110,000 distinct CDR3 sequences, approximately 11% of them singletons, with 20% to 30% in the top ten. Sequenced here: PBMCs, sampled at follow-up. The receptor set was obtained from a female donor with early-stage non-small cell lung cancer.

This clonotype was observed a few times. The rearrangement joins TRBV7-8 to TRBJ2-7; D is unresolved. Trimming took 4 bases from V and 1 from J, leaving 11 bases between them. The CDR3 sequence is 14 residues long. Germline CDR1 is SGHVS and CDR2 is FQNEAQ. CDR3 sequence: CASSSLSESYEQYF. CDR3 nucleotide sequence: TGTGCCAGCAGCTCCCTATCGGAATCCTACGAGCAGTACTTC.

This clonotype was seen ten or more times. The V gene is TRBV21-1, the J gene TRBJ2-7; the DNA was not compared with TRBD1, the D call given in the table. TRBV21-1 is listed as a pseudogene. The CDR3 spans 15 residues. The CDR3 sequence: CASSKDRGHLYEQYV. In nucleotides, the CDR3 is TGTGCCAGCAGCAAGGACAGGGGGCATCTCTACGAGCAGTACGTC.

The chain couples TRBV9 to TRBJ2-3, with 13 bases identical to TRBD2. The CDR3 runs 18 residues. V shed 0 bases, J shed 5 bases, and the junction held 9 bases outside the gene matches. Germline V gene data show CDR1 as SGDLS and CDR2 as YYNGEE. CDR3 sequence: CASSVDRTSGSFGDTQYF. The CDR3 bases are TGTGCCAGCAGCGTAGACCGGACTAGCGGGAGTTTTGGAGATACGCAGTATTTT. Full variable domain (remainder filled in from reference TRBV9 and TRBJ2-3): DSGVTQTPKHLITATGQRVTLRCSPRSGDLSVYWYQQSLDQGLQFLIQYYNGEERAKGNILERFSAQQFPDLHSELNLSSLELGDSALYFCASSVDRTSGSFGDTQYFGPGTRLTVL.

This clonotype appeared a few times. In nucleotides, the CDR3 is TGTGCCAGCAGTCGACTAGCGGGAGACCCTAAGAACGAGCAGTACTTC. Its protein product is CASSRLAGDPKNEQYF. The chain employs TRBV27 and TRBJ2-7, with 12 bases matching TRBD2. CDR3 size: 16 residues. V lost 5 bases, J lost 5 bases, and 10 bases stayed unmatched. Germline V lookup: CDR1 MNHEY, CDR2 SMNVEV (reference sequence).

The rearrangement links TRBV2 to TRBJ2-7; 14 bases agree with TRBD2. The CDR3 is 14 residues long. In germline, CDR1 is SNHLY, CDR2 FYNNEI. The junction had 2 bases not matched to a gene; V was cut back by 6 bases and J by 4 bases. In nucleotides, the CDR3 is TGTGCCAGCAGCCGACTAGCGGGAGGGTACGAGCAGTACTTC. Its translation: CASSRLAGGYEQYF. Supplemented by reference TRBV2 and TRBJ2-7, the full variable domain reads EPEVTQTPSHQVTQMGQEVILRCVPISNHLYFYWYRQILGQKVEFLVSFYNNEISEKSEIFDDQFSVERPDGSNFTLKIRSTKLEDSAMYFCASSRLAGGYEQYFGPGTRLTVT.

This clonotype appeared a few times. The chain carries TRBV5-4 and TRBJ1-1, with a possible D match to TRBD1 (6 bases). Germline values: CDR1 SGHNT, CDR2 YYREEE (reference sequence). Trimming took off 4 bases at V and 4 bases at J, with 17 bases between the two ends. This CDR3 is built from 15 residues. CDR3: CASSLRPGESTEAFF. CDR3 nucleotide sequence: TGTGCCAGCAGCCTCCGACCAGGGGAGAGCACTGAAGCTTTCTTT.

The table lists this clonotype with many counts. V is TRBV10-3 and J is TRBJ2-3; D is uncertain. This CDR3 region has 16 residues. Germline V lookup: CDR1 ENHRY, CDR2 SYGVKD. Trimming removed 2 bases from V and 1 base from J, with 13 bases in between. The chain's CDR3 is CAISERRTEGTDTQYF. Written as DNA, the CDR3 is TGTGCCATCAGTGAGCGACGGACCGAGGGCACAGATACGCAGTATTTT.

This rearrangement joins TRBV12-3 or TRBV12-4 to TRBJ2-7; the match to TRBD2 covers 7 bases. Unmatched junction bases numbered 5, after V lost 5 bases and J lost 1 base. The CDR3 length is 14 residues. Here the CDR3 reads CASSERGFSYEQYF. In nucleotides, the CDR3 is TGTGCCAGCAGTGAGCGGGGTTTTTCCTACGAGCAGTACTTC.

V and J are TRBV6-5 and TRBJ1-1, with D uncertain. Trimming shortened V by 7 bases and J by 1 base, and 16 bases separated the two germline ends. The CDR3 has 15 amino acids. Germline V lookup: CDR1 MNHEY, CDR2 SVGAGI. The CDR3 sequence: CASTRSIRQNTEAFF. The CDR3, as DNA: TGTGCCAGCACCCGATCAATTAGACAGAACACTGAAGCTTTCTTT.

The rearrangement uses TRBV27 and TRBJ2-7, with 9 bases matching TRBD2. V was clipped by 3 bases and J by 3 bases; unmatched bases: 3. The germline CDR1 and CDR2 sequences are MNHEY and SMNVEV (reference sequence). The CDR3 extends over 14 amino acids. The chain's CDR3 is CASSFSGSRYEQYF. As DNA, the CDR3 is TGTGCCAGCAGTTTTAGCGGGAGTCGCTACGAGCAGTACTTC.

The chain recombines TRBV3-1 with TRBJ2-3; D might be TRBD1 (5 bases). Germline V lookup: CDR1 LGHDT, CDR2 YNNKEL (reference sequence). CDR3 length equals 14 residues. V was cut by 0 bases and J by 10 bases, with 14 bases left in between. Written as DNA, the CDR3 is TGTGCCAGCAGCCAAGATCCTGGTGCAGGGTCGCAGTATTTT. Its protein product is CASSQDPGAGSQYF.

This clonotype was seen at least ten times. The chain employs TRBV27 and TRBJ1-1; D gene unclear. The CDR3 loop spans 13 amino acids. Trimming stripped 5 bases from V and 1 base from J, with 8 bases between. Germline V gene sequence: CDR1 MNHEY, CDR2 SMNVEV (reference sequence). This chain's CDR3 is CASSVQPNTEAFF. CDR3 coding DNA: TGTGCCAGCAGTGTACAGCCGAACACTGAAGCTTTCTTT.

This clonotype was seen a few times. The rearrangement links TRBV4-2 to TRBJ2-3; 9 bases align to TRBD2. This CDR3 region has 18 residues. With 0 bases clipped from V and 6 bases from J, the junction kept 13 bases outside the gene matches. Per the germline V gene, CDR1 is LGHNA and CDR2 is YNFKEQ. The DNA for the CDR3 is TGTGCCAGCAGCCAAGATCAGGCTAGCGGGAATGTGAGGGATACGCAGTATTTT. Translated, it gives CASSQDQASGNVRDTQYF.

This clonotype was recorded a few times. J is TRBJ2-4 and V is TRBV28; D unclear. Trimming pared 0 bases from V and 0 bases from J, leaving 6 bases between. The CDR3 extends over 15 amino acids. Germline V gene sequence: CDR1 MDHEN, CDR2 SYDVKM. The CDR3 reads CASSLWQLAKNIQYF. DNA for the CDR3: TGTGCCAGCAGTTTATGGCAGCTAGCCAAAAACATTCAGTACTTC.

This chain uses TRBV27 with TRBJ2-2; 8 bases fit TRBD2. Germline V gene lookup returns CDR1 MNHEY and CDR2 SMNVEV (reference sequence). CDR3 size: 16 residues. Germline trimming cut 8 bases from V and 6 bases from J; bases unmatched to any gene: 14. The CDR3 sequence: CASASPSGRGAGELFF. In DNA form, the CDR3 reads TGTGCCAGCGCTTCTCCCAGCGGGAGAGGTGCCGGGGAGCTGTTTTTT.

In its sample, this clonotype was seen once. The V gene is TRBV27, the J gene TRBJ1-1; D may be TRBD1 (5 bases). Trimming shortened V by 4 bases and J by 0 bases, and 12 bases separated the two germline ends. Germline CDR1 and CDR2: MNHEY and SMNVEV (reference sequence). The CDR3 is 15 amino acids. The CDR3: CASSSYRRMNTEAFF. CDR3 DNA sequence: TGTGCCAGCAGTTCCTACAGGAGGATGAACACTGAAGCTTTCTTT.

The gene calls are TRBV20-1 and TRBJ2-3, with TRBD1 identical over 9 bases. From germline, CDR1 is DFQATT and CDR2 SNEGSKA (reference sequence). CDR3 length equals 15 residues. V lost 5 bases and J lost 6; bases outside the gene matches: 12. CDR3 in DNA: TGCAGTGCTGGGGCAAGACAGGGGGGCATGGATACGCAGTATTTT. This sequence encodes CSAGARQGGMDTQYF.

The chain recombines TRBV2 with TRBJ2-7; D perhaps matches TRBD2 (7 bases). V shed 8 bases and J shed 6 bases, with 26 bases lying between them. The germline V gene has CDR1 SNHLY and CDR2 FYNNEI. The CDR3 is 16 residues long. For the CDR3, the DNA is TGTGCCAGCCTTGATGGGAGGGGGACCGCGCGGCTCGAGCAGTACTTC. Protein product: CASLDGRGTARLEQYF.

The CDR3 is CASSPSRTAGYTF. The CDR3 bases are TGTGCCAGCAGCCCATCAAGGACAGCTGGCTACACCTTC. This rearrangement joins TRBV14 to TRBJ1-2, with D possibly TRBD1 on 6 matching bases. CDR1 is SGHDN, CDR2 FVKESK, per germline. The CDR3 contains 13 residues. Trimming stripped 4 bases from V and 7 bases from J, with 13 bases between.

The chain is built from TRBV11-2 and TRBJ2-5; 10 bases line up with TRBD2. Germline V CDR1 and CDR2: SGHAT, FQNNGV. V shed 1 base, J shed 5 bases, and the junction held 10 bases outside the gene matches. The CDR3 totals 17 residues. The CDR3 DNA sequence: TGTGCCAGCAGCTTAGGGGCTAGCGGGAGTGGGGTGGAGACCCAGTACTTC. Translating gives CASSLGASGSGVETQYF.

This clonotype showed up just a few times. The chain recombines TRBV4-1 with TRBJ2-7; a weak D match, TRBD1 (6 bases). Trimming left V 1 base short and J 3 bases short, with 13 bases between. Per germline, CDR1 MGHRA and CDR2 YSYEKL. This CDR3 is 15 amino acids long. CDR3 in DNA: TGCGCCAGCAGCCAAGGAACAGGGACCAACTACGAGCAGTACGTC. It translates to CASSQGTGTNYEQYV.

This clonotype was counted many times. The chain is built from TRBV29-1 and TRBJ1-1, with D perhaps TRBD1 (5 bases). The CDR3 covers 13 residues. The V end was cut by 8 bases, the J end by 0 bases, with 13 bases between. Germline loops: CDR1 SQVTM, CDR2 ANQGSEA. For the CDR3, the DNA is TGCAGCTCCTCTCTGGGGGTGAACACTGAAGCTTTCTTT. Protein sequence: CSSSLGVNTEAFF.

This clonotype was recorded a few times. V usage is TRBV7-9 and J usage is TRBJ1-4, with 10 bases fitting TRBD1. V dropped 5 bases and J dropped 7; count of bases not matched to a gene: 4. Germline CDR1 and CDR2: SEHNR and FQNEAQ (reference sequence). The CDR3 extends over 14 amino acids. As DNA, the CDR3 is TGTGCCAGCAGCACGACAGGGGGCTCTGAAAAACTGTTTTTT. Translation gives CASSTTGGSEKLFF. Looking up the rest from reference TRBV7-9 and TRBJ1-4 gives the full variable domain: DTGVSQNPRHKITKRGQNVTFRCDPISEHNRLYWYRQTLGQGPEFLTYFQNEAQLEKSRLLSDRFSAERPKGSFSTLEIQRTEQGDSAMYLCASSTTGGSEKLFFGSGTQLSVL.

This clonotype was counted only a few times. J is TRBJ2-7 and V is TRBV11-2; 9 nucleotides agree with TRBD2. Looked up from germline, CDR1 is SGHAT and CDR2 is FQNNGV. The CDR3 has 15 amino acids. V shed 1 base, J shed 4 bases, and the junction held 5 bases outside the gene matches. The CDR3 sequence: CASSLVRTSVYEQYF. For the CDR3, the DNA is TGTGCCAGCAGCTTAGTCCGGACTAGCGTATACGAGCAGTACTTC.

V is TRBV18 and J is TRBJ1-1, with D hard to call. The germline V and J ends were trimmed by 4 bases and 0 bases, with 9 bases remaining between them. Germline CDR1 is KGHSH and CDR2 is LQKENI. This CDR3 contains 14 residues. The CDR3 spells CASSQDIMNTEAFF. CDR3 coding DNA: TGTGCCAGCTCACAAGACATAATGAACACTGAAGCTTTCTTT.

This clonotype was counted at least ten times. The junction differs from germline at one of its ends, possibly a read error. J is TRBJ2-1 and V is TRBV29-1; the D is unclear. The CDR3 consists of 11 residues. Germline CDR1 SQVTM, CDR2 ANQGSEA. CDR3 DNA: TGCAGCGCTGAAGACGCGAATGAGCAGTTCTTC. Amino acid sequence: CSAEDANEQFF.

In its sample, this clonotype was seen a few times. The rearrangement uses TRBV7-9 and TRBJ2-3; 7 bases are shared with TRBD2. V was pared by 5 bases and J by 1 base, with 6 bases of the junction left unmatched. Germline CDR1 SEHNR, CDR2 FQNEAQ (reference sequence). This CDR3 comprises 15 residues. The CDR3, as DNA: TGTGCCAGCAGCGCACCGGGACTACGCACAGATACGCAGTATTTT. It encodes CASSAPGLRTDTQYF. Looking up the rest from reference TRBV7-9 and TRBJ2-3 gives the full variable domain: DTGVSQNPRHKITKRGQNVTFRCDPISEHNRLYWYRQTLGQGPEFLTYFQNEAQLEKSRLLSDRFSAERPKGSFSTLEIQRTEQGDSAMYLCASSAPGLRTDTQYFGPGTRLTVL.

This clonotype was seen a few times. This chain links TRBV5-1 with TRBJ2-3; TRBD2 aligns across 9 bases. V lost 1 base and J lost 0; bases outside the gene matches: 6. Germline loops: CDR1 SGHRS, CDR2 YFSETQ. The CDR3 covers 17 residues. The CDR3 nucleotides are TGCGCCAGCAGCTTGTGGGTCAGCGGGAGGAGCACAGATACGCAGTATTTT. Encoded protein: CASSLWVSGRSTDTQYF. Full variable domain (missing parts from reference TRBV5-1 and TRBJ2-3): KAGVTQTPRYLIKTRGQQVTLSCSPISGHRSVSWYQQTPGQGLQFLFEYFSETQRNKGNFPGRFSGRQFSNSRSEMNVSTLELGDSALYLCASSLWVSGRSTDTQYFGPGTRLTVL.